This T cell receptor beta chain was observed in a study of blood T cell repertoires in COVID-19. Across the study: The analysed material was cDNA or gDNA that came from T cells, B-cell-depleted T cells, or PBMCs.

This table comes from immunoSEQ multiplex PCR, and its TCRdb copy is limited to in-frame clones, with some not included. The sample shows over 150,000 clones, 70% to 90% of them seen only once. The clonotype originates from a man aged 35 to 55 with acute or convalescent COVID-19. The specimen sequenced was peripheral blood.

The CDR3 region is CASSSDRGLAETQYF. In DNA, the CDR3 is TGTGCCAGCAGCTCGGACAGGGGGCTGGCAGAGACCCAGTACTTC. This chain joins TRBV5-4 and TRBJ2-5; 11 bases are a match to TRBD1. J was trimmed by 4 bases and V by 3 bases; bases with no gene match: 5. The germline CDR1 and CDR2 sequences are SGHNT and YYREEE (reference sequence). The CDR3 runs 15 residues. The full variable domain, with the rest looked up from reference TRBV5-4 and TRBJ2-5, is ETGVTQSPTHLIKTRGQQVTLRCSSQSGHNTVSWYQQALGQGPQFIFQYYREEENGRGNFPPRFSGLQFPNYSSELNVNALELDDSALYLCASSSDRGLAETQYFGPGTRLLVL.